The 19 T cell receptor beta chains below come from one sample, sequenced in a study of blood T cells in healthy people across ages. Alongside a J-beta primer mix, a sample-barcoded 5' primer served in a second PCR lasting about 7 to 12 cycles. From the 5' RACE reads, TCRdb called clonotypes with MiXCR, one entry per CDR3 protein. The table has fewer than 900,000 distinct CDR3 sequences, around 36% seen once. The sample taken for sequencing was blood. The source is a man between 18 and 35 years old in good health.

A remark on this clonotype: This may come from a read error, since a much larger clone is one base off. This chain uses TRBV4-2 with TRBJ2-4, with D perhaps TRBD1 or TRBD2 (5 bases each). With the DNA end fitting TRBJ2-7 better, the J assignment may be wrong. This CDR3 comprises 15 residues. CDR1 and CDR2 from the germline V gene are LGHNA and YNFKEQ. This chain's CDR3 is CASSQDWGQGDEQYF. The CDR3 DNA reads TGTGCCAGCAGCCAAGACTGGGGTCAGGGAGACGAGCAGTACTTC.

This clonotype was seen once. The chain uses TRBV4-3 and TRBJ2-7, with D perhaps being TRBD1 or TRBD2 (6 bases each). The germline V gene has CDR1 LGHNA and CDR2 YSLEER. The V and J ends lost 0 bases and 7 bases respectively, with 16 bases between them. The CDR3 is 15 residues long. CDR3 region: CASSQDPGAYNEQYF. The CDR3 bases are TGCGCCAGCAGCCAAGATCCGGGGGCCTACAATGAGCAGTACTTC.

Written as DNA, the CDR3 is TGTGCCATCAGAGGAGGAGTGGACAGGAAGTACACTGAAGCTTTCTTT. Translated: CAIRGGVDRKYTEAFF. The gene calls are TRBV10-3 and TRBJ1-1, with 7 bases lining up with TRBD1. Per germline, CDR1 ENHRY and CDR2 SYGVKD. The CDR3 runs 16 residues. With 6 bases clipped from V and 3 bases from J, the junction kept 13 bases outside the gene matches.

The rearrangement uses TRBV28 and TRBJ1-1; D may be TRBD1 (6 bases). This CDR3 has 13 amino acids. Germline V gene sequence: CDR1 MDHEN, CDR2 SYDVKM. This CDR3 is CPIGGQLNPEAFF. The CDR3 DNA follows: TGTCCTATCGGGGGGCAGCTAAACCCTGAAGCTTTCTTT. The full variable domain, with the rest looked up from reference TRBV28 and TRBJ1-1, is DVKVTQSSRYLVKRTGEKVFLECVQDMDHENMFWYRQDPGLGLRLIYFSYDVKMKEKGDIPEGYSVSREKKERFSLILESASTNQTSMYLCPIGGQLNPEAFFGQGTRLTVV.

This clonotype was recorded at least ten times. The chain is built from TRBV11-1 and TRBJ1-5; D remains unclear. The V gene lost 3 bases and the J gene lost 3 bases, with 6 bases spanning the gap. CDR3 length equals 13 residues. Germline-derived CDR1 and CDR2 are SGHAT and FQDESV (reference sequence). CDR3 coding DNA: TGTGCCAGCAGCTTCAGCTACAATCAGCCCCAGCATTTT. Translating it yields CASSFSYNQPQHF. The complete variable domain, with remaining parts taken from reference TRBV11-1 and TRBJ1-5, reads EAEVAQSPRYKITEKSQAVAFWCDPISGHATLYWYRQILGQGPELLVQFQDESVVDDSQLPKDRFSAERLKGVDSTLKIQPAELGDSAMYLCASSFSYNQPQHFGDGTRLSIL.

The chain employs TRBV7-8 and TRBJ2-7; D gene uncertain. This CDR3 region has 15 residues. CDR1 is SGHVS and CDR2 is FQNEAQ in the germline V gene. The V gene lost 1 base and the J gene lost 0 bases, with 10 bases spanning the gap. The CDR3 DNA follows: TGTGCCAGCAGCTTAGTAGGGTCCGGCTCCTACGAGCAGTACTTC. Encoded protein: CASSLVGSGSYEQYF.

V gene TRBV4-3 combines with J gene TRBJ2-3; the D is unclear. Germline-derived CDR1 and CDR2 are LGHNA and YSLEER. The length of the CDR3 is 14 residues. V was clipped by 1 base and J by 6 bases, with 11 bases between them. Here the CDR3 DNA reads TGCGCCAGCAGCCAAGTTTTCCGGAGCGATACGCAGTATTTT. This gives the protein CASSQVFRSDTQYF.

This clonotype was detected many times. The V gene is TRBV7-2, the J gene TRBJ1-5, with D possibly matching TRBD1 (5 bases). Germline CDR1 is SGHTA and CDR2 is FQGNSA. The CDR3 contains 15 residues. V lost 5 bases and J lost 0, with 11 bases in between. The CDR3 DNA reads as TGTGCCAGCAGCCCGTGGGGGTATAGCAATCAGCCCCAGCATTTT. Protein sequence: CASSPWGYSNQPQHF.

Only one count was recorded for this clonotype. V gene TRBV7-3 combines with J gene TRBJ1-1; a weak D match, TRBD1 (6 bases). In germline, CDR1 is SGHTA, CDR2 FQGTGA. The CDR3 spans 13 residues. Trimming cost V 4 bases and J 4 bases, with 10 bases left between them. DNA for the CDR3: TGTGCCAGCAGCTCACAGGGTATCACTGAAGCTTTCTTT. This translates into CASSSQGITEAFF.

J is TRBJ1-2 and V is TRBV5-4; a possible D gene is TRBD1 (6 bases). The V gene's germline CDR1 is SGHNT and CDR2 YYREEE (reference sequence). The V gene lost 7 bases and the J gene lost 3 bases, with 19 bases spanning the gap. The CDR3 is 15 residues long. CDR3 sequence: CASSPPPGGHYGYTF. Written as DNA, the CDR3 is TGTGCCAGCTCTCCCCCACCGGGGGGGCACTATGGCTACACCTTC.

The V call is TRBV9, the J call TRBJ2-2, with 8 nucleotides matching TRBD2. V shed 2 bases and J 8 bases; nucleotides not matched to a gene: 11. Germline CDR1 and CDR2: SGDLS and YYNGEE. The CDR3 has 16 residues. Written as DNA, the CDR3 is TGTGCCAGCAGCGTCGGGGGGGCTCCCTGGGCGGGGGAGCTGTTTTTT. Its protein is CASSVGGAPWAGELFF. Together with reference TRBV9 and TRBJ2-2, the CDR3 gives the full variable domain: DSGVTQTPKHLITATGQRVTLRCSPRSGDLSVYWYQQSLDQGLQFLIQYYNGEERAKGNILERFSAQQFPDLHSELNLSSLELGDSALYFCASSVGGAPWAGELFFGEGSRLTVL.

The V and J genes are TRBV6-2 or TRBV6-3 and TRBJ2-7; the D gene is possibly TRBD2 (5 bases). V gave up 7 bases and J gave up 0 bases, with 13 bases separating them. CDR3 length: 14 residues. CDR1 and CDR2 (germline): MNHEY, SVGEGT. The CDR3 nucleotides read TGTGCCAGCACTTCCCCGGGATTCTCCTACGAGCAGTACTTC. Amino acid sequence: CASTSPGFSYEQYF.

This clonotype occurred a few times. This chain uses TRBV29-1 with TRBJ1-1; no firm D call. There are 12 residues in the CDR3. Trimming shortened V by 4 bases and J by 7 bases, and 13 bases separated the two germline ends. Per germline, CDR1 SQVTM and CDR2 ANQGSEA. This CDR3 reads CSVVPRRDEAFF. CDR3 in DNA: TGCAGCGTTGTCCCACGCCGAGATGAAGCTTTCTTT.

J is TRBJ2-3 and V is TRBV20-1; 8 bases align to TRBD2. The trim removed 5 bases at V and 2 bases at J, leaving 6 bases unmatched. The CDR3 covers 14 residues. Germline loops: CDR1 DFQATT, CDR2 SNEGSKA (reference sequence). CDR3 DNA: TGCAGTGCTCAGCGGGGGCCACCCACAGATACGCAGTATTTT. This codes for CSAQRGPPTDTQYF.

This clonotype was found a few times. This chain connects TRBV7-6 to TRBJ2-3; the D is unclear. The CDR3 length is 15 residues. Germline loops: CDR1 SGHVS, CDR2 FNYEAQ. Trimming left V 1 base short and J 6 bases short, with 14 bases between. The CDR3 DNA follows: TGTGCCAGCAGCTTAGTTCCTGGTCGCCCGGATACGCAGTATTTT. Translation gives CASSLVPGRPDTQYF.

With regard to this clonotype: Given a much more abundant clone one base away, this may be a read error. The chain uses TRBV4-3 and TRBJ2-1; the D gene could be TRBD1 or TRBD2 (6 bases each). CDR3 length equals 17 residues. Trimming stripped 1 base from V and 4 bases from J, with 17 bases between. Germline V lookup: CDR1 LGHNA, CDR2 YSLEER. The CDR3 coding sequence is TGCGCCAGCAGCCAAGGTCGGGGCGGGACACAGTACAATGAGCAGTTCTTC. Translation gives CASSQGRGGTQYNEQFF.

The V call is TRBV2, the J call TRBJ1-6; D may be TRBD1 (5 bases). The germline CDR1 and CDR2 sequences are SNHLY and FYNNEI. V was clipped by 6 bases and J by 6 bases, with 12 bases between them. CDR3 length: 14 residues. CDR3 DNA: TGTGCCAGCAGGGGGACGGGATCTAATTCACCCCTCCACTTT. It is translated as CASRGTGSNSPLHF.

The chain uses TRBV11-2 and TRBJ2-1; 9 positions match TRBD2. Germline V gives CDR1 SGHAT, CDR2 FQNNGV. Trimming removed 1 base from V and 3 bases from J; junction bases left unmatched: 10. The CDR3 runs to 18 residues. CDR3 sequence: CASSLVLMVAGDYNEQFF. CDR3 sequence (DNA): TGTGCCAGCAGCTTAGTTCTGATGGTAGCGGGAGACTACAATGAGCAGTTCTTC.

The table lists this clonotype with many counts. This chain joins TRBV6-5 and TRBJ1-2; 8 nucleotides agree with TRBD1. CDR3 length equals 15 residues. Germline V gene sequence: CDR1 MNHEY, CDR2 SVGAGI. Trimming at V came to 4 bases and at J to 6 bases, leaving 10 bases not matched to a gene. The CDR3 nucleotides read TGTGCCAGCAGTTCCCACCGTCCAGGGGGCGATGGCTACACCTTC. Translation gives CASSSHRPGGDGYTF.